This T cell receptor (beta chain) was observed in a study of blood T cell repertoires in COVID-19. Looking at the study overall: Sites in the United States, Italy and Spain provided acute and convalescent COVID-19 samples. From T cells, B-cell-depleted T cells, or PBMCs came the material, which was cDNA or gDNA.

CDR1 and CDR2 (germline): SGHTA, FQGNSA. V lost 1 base, J lost 6 bases, and 4 bases stayed unmatched. CDR3 length equals 15 residues. Original data processing: Amplifying reference gene primers gave estimates of nucleated cell counts. Clones were sequenced by immunoSEQ multiplex PCR, and TCRdb holds only the in-frame ones, with some missing. V, J and clone size are those of that table, while D and trimming were read from the DNA. The sample lists tens of thousands of clones, around four fifths occurring once. This TCR was sampled from a human donor in a cohort sampled during active COVID-19. The chain recombines TRBV7-2 with TRBJ2-7; 12 bases are a match to TRBD1. Sequenced sample: peripheral blood. CDR3 sequence (DNA): TGTGCCAGCAGCTTAGGGGACAGGGGGCCCAGCGAGCAGTACTTC. This sequence encodes CASSLGDRGPSEQYF.